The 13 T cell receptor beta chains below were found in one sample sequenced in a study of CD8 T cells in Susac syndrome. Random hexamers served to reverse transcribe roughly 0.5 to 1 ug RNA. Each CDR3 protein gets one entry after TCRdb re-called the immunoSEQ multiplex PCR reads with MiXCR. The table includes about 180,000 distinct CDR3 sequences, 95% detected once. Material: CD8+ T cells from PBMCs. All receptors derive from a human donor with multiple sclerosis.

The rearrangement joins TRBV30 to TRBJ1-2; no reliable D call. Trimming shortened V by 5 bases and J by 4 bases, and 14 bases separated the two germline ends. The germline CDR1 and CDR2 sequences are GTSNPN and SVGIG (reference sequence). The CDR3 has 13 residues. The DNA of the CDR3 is TGTGCCTGGGAAGGCTGGGCGGCCTATGGCTACACCTTC. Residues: CAWEGWAAYGYTF.

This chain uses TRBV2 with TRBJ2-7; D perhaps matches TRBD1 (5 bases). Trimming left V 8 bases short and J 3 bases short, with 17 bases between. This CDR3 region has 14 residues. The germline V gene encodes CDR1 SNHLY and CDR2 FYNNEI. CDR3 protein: CASGAFESNYEQYF. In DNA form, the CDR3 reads TGTGCCAGCGGGGCGTTCGAGTCGAACTACGAGCAGTACTTC. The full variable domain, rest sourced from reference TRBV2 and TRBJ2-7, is EPEVTQTPSHQVTQMGQEVILRCVPISNHLYFYWYRQILGQKVEFLVSFYNNEISEKSEIFDDQFSVERPDGSNFTLKIRSTKLEDSAMYFCASGAFESNYEQYFGPGTRLTVT.

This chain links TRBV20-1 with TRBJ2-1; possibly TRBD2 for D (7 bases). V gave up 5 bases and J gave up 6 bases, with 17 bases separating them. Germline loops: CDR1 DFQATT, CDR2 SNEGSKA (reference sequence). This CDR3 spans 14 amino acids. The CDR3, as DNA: TGCAGTGCTCACACTAGGGGGGGGCGCAATGAGCAGTTCTTC. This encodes CSAHTRGGRNEQFF.

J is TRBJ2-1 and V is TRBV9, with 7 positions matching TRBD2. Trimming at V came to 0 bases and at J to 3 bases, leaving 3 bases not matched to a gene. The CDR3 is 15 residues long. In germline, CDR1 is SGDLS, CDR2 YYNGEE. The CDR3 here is CASSVVGGGYNEQFF. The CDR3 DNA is TGTGCCAGCAGCGTAGTTGGCGGGGGCTACAATGAGCAGTTCTTC.

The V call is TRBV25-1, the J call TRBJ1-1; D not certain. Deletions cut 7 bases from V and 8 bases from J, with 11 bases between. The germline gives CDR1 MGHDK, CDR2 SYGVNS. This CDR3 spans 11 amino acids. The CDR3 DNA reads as TGTGCCAGCAACCGGCCTTCCGAAGCTTTCTTT. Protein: CASNRPSEAFF.

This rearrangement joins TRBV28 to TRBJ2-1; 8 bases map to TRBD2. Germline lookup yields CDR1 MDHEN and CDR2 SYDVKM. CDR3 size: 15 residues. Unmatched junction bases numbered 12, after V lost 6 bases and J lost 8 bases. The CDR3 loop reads CASRLRAGDVYEQFF. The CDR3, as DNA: TGTGCCAGCAGACTAAGAGCGGGAGATGTCTATGAGCAGTTCTTC. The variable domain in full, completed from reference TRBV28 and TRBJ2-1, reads DVKVTQSSRYLVKRTGEKVFLECVQDMDHENMFWYRQDPGLGLRLIYFSYDVKMKEKGDIPEGYSVSREKKERFSLILESASTNQTSMYLCASRLRAGDVYEQFFGPGTRLTVL.

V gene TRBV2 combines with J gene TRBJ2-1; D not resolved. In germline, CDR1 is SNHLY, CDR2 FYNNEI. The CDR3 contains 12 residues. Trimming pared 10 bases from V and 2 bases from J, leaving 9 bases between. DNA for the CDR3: TGTGCCACCCATATTACCTACAATGAGCAGTTCTTC. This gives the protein CATHITYNEQFF.

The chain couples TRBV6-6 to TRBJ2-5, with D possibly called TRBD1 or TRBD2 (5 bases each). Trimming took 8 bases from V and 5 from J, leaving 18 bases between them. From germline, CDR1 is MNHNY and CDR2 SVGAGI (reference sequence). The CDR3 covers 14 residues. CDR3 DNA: TGTGCCAGCCCTTCTGTCGTCCGGGACGAGACCCAGTACTTC. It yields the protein CASPSVVRDETQYF.

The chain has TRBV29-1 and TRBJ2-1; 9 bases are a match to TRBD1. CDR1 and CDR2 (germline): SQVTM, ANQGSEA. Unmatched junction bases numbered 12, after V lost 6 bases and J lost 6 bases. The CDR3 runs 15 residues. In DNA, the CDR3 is TGCAGCGTCCAAACCGGGACAGGGAGTTTCAATGAGCAGTTCTTC. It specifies CSVQTGTGSFNEQFF.

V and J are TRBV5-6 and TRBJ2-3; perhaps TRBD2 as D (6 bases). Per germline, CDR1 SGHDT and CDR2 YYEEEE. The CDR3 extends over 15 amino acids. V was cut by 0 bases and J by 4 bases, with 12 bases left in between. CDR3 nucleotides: TGTGCCAGCAGCTTGGGTGGCGGGACGGCAGATACGCAGTATTTT. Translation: CASSLGGGTADTQYF.

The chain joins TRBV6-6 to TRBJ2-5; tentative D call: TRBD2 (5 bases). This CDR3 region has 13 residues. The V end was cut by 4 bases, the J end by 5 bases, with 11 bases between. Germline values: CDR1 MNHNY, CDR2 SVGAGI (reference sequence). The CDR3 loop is CASSSVRGETQYF. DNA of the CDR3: TGTGCCAGCAGTTCAGTTCGCGGGGAGACCCAGTACTTC.

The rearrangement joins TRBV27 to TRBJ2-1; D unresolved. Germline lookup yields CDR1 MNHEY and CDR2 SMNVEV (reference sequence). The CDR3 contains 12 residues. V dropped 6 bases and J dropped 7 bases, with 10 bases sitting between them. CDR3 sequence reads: CASRLSRNEQFF. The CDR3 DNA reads TGTGCCAGCAGGCTTAGTCGTAATGAGCAGTTCTTC.

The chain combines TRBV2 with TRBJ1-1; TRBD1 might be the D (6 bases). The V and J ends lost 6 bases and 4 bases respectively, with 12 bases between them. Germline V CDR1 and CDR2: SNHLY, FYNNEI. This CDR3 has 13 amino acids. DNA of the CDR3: TGTGCCAGCAGGGACAGACTTAGCACTGAAGCTTTCTTT. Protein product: CASRDRLSTEAFF.